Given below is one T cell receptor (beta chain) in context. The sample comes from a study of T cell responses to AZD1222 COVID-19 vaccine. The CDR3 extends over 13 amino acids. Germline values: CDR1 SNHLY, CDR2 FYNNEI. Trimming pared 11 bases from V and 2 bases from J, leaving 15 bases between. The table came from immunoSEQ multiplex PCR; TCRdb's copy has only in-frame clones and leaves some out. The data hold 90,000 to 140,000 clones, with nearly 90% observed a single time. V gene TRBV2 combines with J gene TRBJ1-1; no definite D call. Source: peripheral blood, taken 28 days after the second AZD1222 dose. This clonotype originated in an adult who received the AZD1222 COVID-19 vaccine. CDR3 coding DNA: TGTGCCGCTGGCGCCAGTTTTAACACTGAAGCTTTCTTT. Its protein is CAAGASFNTEAFF.